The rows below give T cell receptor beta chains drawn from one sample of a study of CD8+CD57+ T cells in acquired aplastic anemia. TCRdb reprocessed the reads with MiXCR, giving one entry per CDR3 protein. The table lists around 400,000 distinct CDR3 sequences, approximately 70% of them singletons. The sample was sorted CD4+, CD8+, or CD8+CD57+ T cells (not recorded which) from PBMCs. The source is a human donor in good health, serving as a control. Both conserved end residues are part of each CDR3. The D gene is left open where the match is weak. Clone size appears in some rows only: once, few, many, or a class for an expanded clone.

CDR3: CAISESILAQGKAFF
DNA: TGTGCCATCAGTGAGTCGATTTTAGCGCAGGGGAAGGCTTTCTTT
J: TRBJ1-1
size: NA
D: NA
V: TRBV10-3

CDR3: CASRAPRSDNEAFF
DNA: TGTGCCAGCAGGGCCCCGAGGTCGGACAATGAAGCTTTCTTT
J: TRBJ1-1
size: NA
D: NA
V: TRBV5-1

CDR3: CATSMGSERPQHF
DNA: TGTGCCACCAGCATGGGTTCCGAGAGGCCCCAGCATTTT
J: TRBJ1-5
size: NA
D: NA
V: TRBV15

CDR3: CATSGGIGGYTGELFF
DNA: TGTGCCACCAGTGGTGGGATAGGGGGCTACACCGGGGAGCTGTTTTTT
J: TRBJ2-2
size: once
D: TRBD1
V: TRBV24-1

CDR3: CASSLTEGNTEAFF
DNA: TGTGCCAGCAGTTTAACGGAGGGAAACACTGAAGCTTTCTTT
J: TRBJ1-1
size: once
D: NA
V: TRBV7-3

CDR3: CASSLGQGQSPLHF
DNA: TGTGCCAGCAGCTTAGGACAGGGACAGTCACCCCTCCACTTT
J: TRBJ1-6
size: NA
D: TRBD1
V: TRBV7-8

CDR3: CATSRDRSGDLRHTQYF
DNA: TGTGCCACCAGCAGAGATAGAAGCGGGGACCTACGTCATACGCAGTATTTT
J: TRBJ2-3
size: many
D: TRBD2
V: TRBV15

CDR3: CASSFGTEAETQYF
DNA: TGTGCCAGCAGCTTTGGGACAGAGGCAGAGACGCAGTATTTT
J: TRBJ2-3
size: NA
D: TRBD1
V: TRBV7-3

CDR3: CASTTGPVSYEQYF
DNA: TGTGCCAGCACTACGGGGCCCGTATCCTACGAGCAGTACTTC
J: TRBJ2-7
size: NA
D: NA
V: TRBV6-1

CDR3: CASSWGRGETQYF
DNA: TGTGCCAGCAGCTGGGGCAGGGGAGAGACCCAGTACTTC
J: TRBJ2-5
size: NA
D: NA
V: TRBV5-5

CDR3: CASSYPPGSGGGEQYF
DNA: TGTGCCAGCAGTTACCCCCCCGGTAGCGGGGGAGGCGAGCAGTACTTC
J: TRBJ2-7
size: many
D: TRBD2
V: TRBV6-6

CDR3: CASSRRTGGTGEQYF
DNA: TGTGCCAGCAGTCGCCGGACAGGGGGAACAGGGGAGCAGTACTTC
J: TRBJ2-7
size: NA
D: TRBD1
V: TRBV11-3

CDR3: CASSGRLSNQPQHF
DNA: TGTGCCAGCAGCGGACGGCTTAGCAATCAGCCCCAGCATTTT
J: TRBJ1-5
size: NA
D: NA
V: TRBV12-3/TRBV12-4

CDR3: CSAKRPGRVNTEAFF
DNA: TGCAGTGCAAAGCGACCAGGACGGGTGAACACTGAAGCTTTCTTT
J: TRBJ1-1
size: NA
D: NA
V: TRBV20-1

CDR3: CSASVNPNYGYTF
DNA: TGCAGTGCCAGCGTAAACCCTAACTATGGCTACACCTTC
J: TRBJ1-2
size: many
D: NA
V: TRBV20-1